This TCR beta chain was identified during a study of T cell responses to AZD1222 COVID-19 vaccine. Points from the study as a whole: Of the AZD1222 recipients, only six or seven were seropositive at baseline.

Assay: immunoSEQ multiplex PCR; the TCRdb copy retains only in-frame clones and omits some. The data show about 110,000 clones, around 90% seen once. Germline V gene data show CDR1 as LGHNA and CDR2 as YSLEER. The CDR3 consists of 17 residues. Trimming took off 0 bases at V and 4 bases at J, with 18 bases between the two ends. About this clone itself: What it binds is not known.

Here the sequenced sample was peripheral blood, taken on day 0 of AZD1222 vaccination. The receptor comes from an adult in good health. The chain is built from TRBV4-3 and TRBJ1-2; D uncertain. DNA for the CDR3: TGCGCCAGCAGCCAAGATCTTCTAATACGGGTTTTCTATGGCTACACCTTC. Translated: CASSQDLLIRVFYGYTF.